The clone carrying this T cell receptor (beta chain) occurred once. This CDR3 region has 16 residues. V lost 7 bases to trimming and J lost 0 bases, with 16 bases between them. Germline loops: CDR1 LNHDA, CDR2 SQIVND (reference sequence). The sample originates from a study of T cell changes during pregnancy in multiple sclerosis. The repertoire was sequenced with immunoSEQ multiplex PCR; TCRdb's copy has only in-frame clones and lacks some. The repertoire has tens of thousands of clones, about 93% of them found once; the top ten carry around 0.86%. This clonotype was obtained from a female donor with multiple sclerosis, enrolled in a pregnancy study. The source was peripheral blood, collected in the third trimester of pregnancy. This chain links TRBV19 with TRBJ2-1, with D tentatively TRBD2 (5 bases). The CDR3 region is CASTHEGGSSYNEQFF. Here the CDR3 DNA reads TGTGCCAGTACCCATGAGGGCGGAAGCTCCTACAATGAGCAGTTCTTC.